The clone carrying this TCR beta chain has more than one count but fewer than ten. A quantitative 5'-RACE method, one with molecular barcodes, was used to make TCR beta libraries. MiXCR, run by TCRdb on the 5' RACE reads, gives a single entry per CDR3 protein. Of approximately 300,000 distinct CDR3 sequences listed, about 19% are singletons. The CDR3 covers 18 residues. V was pared by 0 bases and J by 2 bases, with 10 bases of the junction left unmatched. Germline CDR1 SQVTM, CDR2 ANQGSEA. The source of the sample is a study of CD8 T cells in ankylosing spondylitis. V and J are TRBV29-1 and TRBJ1-1; 12 nucleotides align to TRBD1. The clonotype was recovered from a male donor with ankylosing spondylitis or in good health (not recorded which). Material: blood, either unsorted or a sorted T cell fraction (not recorded which). The CDR3 region is CSVEEGTGGALRNTEAFF. The CDR3 DNA sequence: TGCAGCGTTGAAGAAGGGACAGGGGGCGCGTTGAGAAACACTGAAGCTTTCTTT.